This TCR beta chain was recorded in a study of blood T cell repertoires in COVID-19 (dated by TCRdb to 2020 to 2022). For context, the study as a whole: Samples covering the acute and convalescent phases of COVID-19 were provided by collaborators in the United States, Italy and Spain. The material from the prospective study consisted of cDNA or gDNA derived from T cells, B-cell-depleted T cells, or PBMCs. A freely available public database, intended as a resource for researchers studying the immune response to SARS-CoV-2, is where the repertoires were released. The samples were drawn from two sources: the first 160 participants of the ongoing ImmuneRACE study, and 1,254 subjects contributed by 6 global collaborators. Where available, HLA class I and class II types were taken from metadata supplied by the sample provider and were not determined by assay-based typing. The dataset comprised deeply sampled blood TCRbeta repertoires from subjects exposed to, actively infected with, or recovered from COVID-19. Sample metadata almost always included a de-identified subject ID, COVID-19 status, age in years and sex. What the authors observed across the whole study: Clinical and demographic metadata were provided uncurated, with the amount varying by source and participant.

The collaborating institutions used their own protocols to collect whole blood in K2EDTA tubes. Collaborator samples were shipped for TCRbeta analysis as frozen whole blood, isolated PBMCs, or DNA extracted from either sample type. The CDR3 starts with the cysteine, ends with the phenylalanine, and has 14 residues. The only DNA kept is the CDR3, 42 bases in frame from the first base. Trimming takes 5 bases from V and 2 bases from J, and the germline ends sit 10 bases apart. CDR1 LNHDA and CDR2 SQIVND are derived from the germline V gene (reference sequence). About this clone: Its antigen is still unknown. No quality values exist for individual bases; no much larger clone is one base distant.

TCRbeta CDR3 regions were amplified from genomic DNA by means of the immunoSEQ Assay, a bias-controlled multiplex PCR. The paper's data handling went like this. Within the assay, amplification of reference gene primers was used to estimate how many nucleated cells each sample contained. To quantify the absolute abundance of each unique TCRbeta CDR3 rearrangement, sequence reads were collapsed and filtered. For each sample, productive Simpson clonality was calculated by taking the square root of Simpson's diversity index across productive rearrangements. The immuneACCESS repertoire file appears here via TCRdb, limited to in-frame rearrangements. These files lack a portion of the clones; in checked studies, under half of the deficit traces to unresolved V genes, and the cause of the others is not known. That table gives V, J and clone size, and the DNA gave D and trimming. This sample has a few hundred thousand clones in its table, and 80% to 90% of those were observed once. Together, the top ten hold 5.5% to 8% of the sample.

The receptor chain draws on TRBV19 and TRBJ1-5; too little of a D gene remains to name it. Sequencing was performed on peripheral blood. The TCR sequence derives from a man aged 55 to 69 with acute or convalescent COVID-19. The CDR3 region: CASSGLEGNQPQHF. The sequence in DNA is TGTGCCAGTAGTGGGTTAGAGGGCAATCAGCCCCAGCATTTT.